This T cell receptor beta chain originates from a study of blood T cell repertoires in COVID-19. For the study at large: Samples taken during acute and convalescent COVID-19 were collected in the United States, Italy and Spain. The analysed material was cDNA or gDNA that came from T cells, B-cell-depleted T cells, or PBMCs.

In the study's own analysis: Using reference gene primer amplification, nucleated cell counts were estimated. Sequenced by immunoSEQ multiplex PCR; TCRdb stores in-frame clones only, minus some. V, J and clone size are those of that table, while D and trimming were read from the DNA. The sample shows more than 85,000 clones, over 75% of them seen only once. The CDR3 runs to 17 residues. Germline CDR1 reads LGHDT; CDR2 reads YNNKEL (reference sequence). J was trimmed by 2 bases and V by 0 bases; bases with no gene match: 9. Sequencing was performed on peripheral blood. The chain recombines TRBV3-1 (or the pseudogene TRBV3-2) with TRBJ1-2; 7 bases align to TRBD1. The sequence was obtained from a man aged 50-59 years with acute or convalescent COVID-19. As DNA, the CDR3 is TGTGCCAGCAGCCAAGATTCCTGGACAGGATTAAACTATGGCTACACCTTC. Translated, it gives CASSQDSWTGLNYGYTF.